One and the same sample provided the 21 T cell receptor beta chains below, sequenced in a study of blood T cell repertoires in COVID-19. Sequencing was performed with immunoSEQ multiplex PCR; in TCRdb, only in-frame clones are kept and a portion is missing. The sample lists under 150,000 clones; 65% to 85% were seen once. Sample: peripheral blood. All receptors derive from a woman in her fifties or sixties with acute or convalescent COVID-19.

Details on this clone: In the same sample, other DNA sequences code for this CDR3. The rearrangement uses TRBV6-2 or TRBV6-3 and TRBJ1-5; no clear D gene. From germline, CDR1 is MNHEY and CDR2 SVGEGT. The CDR3 is 15 residues long. V shed 2 bases and J shed 4 bases, with 12 bases lying between them. The CDR3 DNA reads TGTGCCAGCAGTTACGGGAGGGTTGGTAATCAGCCCCAGCATTTT. As protein: CASSYGRVGNQPQHF.

The chain is built from TRBV5-1 and TRBJ2-7; D call uncertain. Germline CDR1 is SGHRS and CDR2 is YFSETQ. The CDR3 covers 12 residues. V was pared by 1 base and J by 5 bases, with 7 bases between. CDR3 amino acids: CASSLPGNEQYF. The CDR3 DNA sequence: TGCGCCAGCAGCTTGCCAGGAAACGAGCAGTACTTC. The whole variable domain, remainder taken from reference TRBV5-1 and TRBJ2-7, is KAGVTQTPRYLIKTRGQQVTLSCSPISGHRSVSWYQQTPGQGLQFLFEYFSETQRNKGNFPGRFSGRQFSNSRSEMNVSTLELGDSALYLCASSLPGNEQYFGPGTRLTVT.

The chain couples TRBV29-1 to TRBJ2-7; D possibly corresponds to TRBD1 (5 bases). This CDR3 spans 13 amino acids. Germline V gives CDR1 SQVTM, CDR2 ANQGSEA. V lost 7 bases and J lost 0, with 13 bases in between. CDR3 sequence (DNA): TGCAGCGCTAGGGGTCGACTCTCCTACGAGCAGTACTTC. This encodes CSARGRLSYEQYF.

The genes are TRBV12-5 and TRBJ2-1; no reliable D call. This CDR3 contains 13 residues. Trimming left V 6 bases short and J 5 bases short, with 11 bases between. The germline V gene encodes CDR1 LGHNT and CDR2 FRNRAP. The CDR3 DNA follows: TGTGCTAGTGGCCCGACAATGGACAATGAGCAGTTCTTC. Encoded protein: CASGPTMDNEQFF.

The V call is TRBV4-1, the J call TRBJ2-1; 8 bases line up with TRBD2. The CDR3 totals 15 residues. Germline trimming cut 4 bases from V and 8 bases from J; bases unmatched to any gene: 10. The V gene's germline CDR1 is MGHRA and CDR2 YSYEKL. CDR3 bases: TGCGCCAGCAGCCGATTAGCGGGACAAAGGGATGAGCAGTTCTTC. It is translated as CASSRLAGQRDEQFF.

V and J are TRBV2 and TRBJ2-7; a possible D gene is TRBD1 (6 bases). The ends were cut back, 7 bases at V and 3 bases at J, with 7 bases in the middle. Germline V CDR1 and CDR2: SNHLY, FYNNEI. The CDR3 has 11 amino acids. The CDR3: CASTGDYEQYF. The CDR3 bases are TGTGCCAGCACAGGGGACTACGAGCAGTACTTC.

The chain has TRBV19 and TRBJ1-5, with TRBD1 matching 7 bases. Unmatched junction bases numbered 3, after V lost 7 bases and J lost 3 bases. Germline V gene data show CDR1 as LNHDA and CDR2 as SQIVND (reference sequence). The CDR3 covers 13 residues. The DNA of the CDR3 is TGTGCCAGTACGGGACAGACCAATCAGCCCCAGCATTTT. Its protein product is CASTGQTNQPQHF.

This sequence joins TRBV6-5 and TRBJ1-6; D is undetermined. The CDR3 length is 12 residues. The V end was cut by 6 bases, the J end by 5 bases, with 5 bases between. The germline gives CDR1 MNHEY, CDR2 SVGAGI. This CDR3 is CASRQDNSPLHF. CDR3 DNA: TGTGCCAGCAGGCAGGATAATTCACCCCTCCACTTT.

This chain uses TRBV15 with TRBJ2-2; possibly TRBD2 for D (9 bases). Germline V gives CDR1 LNHNV, CDR2 YYDKDF (reference sequence). CDR3 size: 17 residues. The germline V and J ends were trimmed by 0 bases and 7 bases, with 18 bases remaining between them. The CDR3 spells CATSRDWASGTGGELFF. In DNA, the CDR3 is TGTGCCACCAGCAGAGATTGGGCTAGCGGGACAGGCGGGGAGCTGTTTTTT.

This sequence joins TRBV5-1 and TRBJ2-2; a possible D gene is TRBD2 (6 bases). V lost 0 bases and J lost 5, with 11 bases in between. The CDR3 covers 15 residues. Germline V CDR1 and CDR2: SGHRS, YFSETQ. The CDR3 loop is CASSLDGSGTGELFF. The CDR3 DNA is TGCGCCAGCAGCTTGGACGGGAGTGGTACCGGGGAGCTGTTTTTT.

This clone is a singleton in its sample. This rearrangement joins TRBV7-8 to TRBJ1-2, with no clear D. The germline V gene has CDR1 SGHVS and CDR2 FQNEAQ. The CDR3 has 14 residues. The germline V and J ends were trimmed by 5 bases and 3 bases, with 13 bases remaining between them. CDR3 loop: CASSPDRRDYGYTF. The CDR3 DNA follows: TGTGCCAGCAGCCCAGATAGGAGAGACTATGGCTACACCTTC.

The chain links TRBV27 to TRBJ2-3; 11 bases fit TRBD2. The CDR3 has 17 residues. The ends lost 3 bases at V and 4 bases at J; junction bases unmatched: 9. Germline CDR1 reads MNHEY; CDR2 reads SMNVEV (reference sequence). The chain's CDR3 is CASSFPTSGSPPDTQYF. For the CDR3, the DNA is TGTGCCAGCAGTTTCCCCACTAGCGGGAGCCCCCCAGATACGCAGTATTTT.

The chain recombines TRBV13 with TRBJ1-1; 10 positions match TRBD1. This CDR3 is built from 15 residues. The V gene's germline CDR1 is PRHDT and CDR2 FYEKMQ (reference sequence). With 5 bases clipped from V and 8 bases from J, the junction kept 11 bases outside the gene matches. The CDR3 DNA follows: TGTGCCAGCAGCAAAGCTGGACAGGGGGGACCCGAAGCTTTCTTT. Residues: CASSKAGQGGPEAFF.

This chain links TRBV14 with TRBJ1-1; tentatively, D is TRBD1 (5 bases). Germline values: CDR1 SGHDN, CDR2 FVKESK. V was cut by 5 bases and J by 4 bases, with 11 bases left in between. The CDR3 totals 13 residues. The CDR3 is CASSTQVGTEAFF. The DNA for the CDR3 is TGTGCCAGCAGCACACAGGTTGGCACTGAAGCTTTCTTT.

This chain links TRBV11-2 with TRBJ2-4; TRBD1 agrees at 8 bases. This CDR3 region has 14 residues. Trimming cost V 4 bases and J 8 bases; bases outside gene matches: 7. In germline, CDR1 is SGHAT, CDR2 FQNNGV. The CDR3 loop reads CASSSLTGAYIQYF. DNA for the CDR3: TGTGCCAGCAGCTCATTGACAGGGGCGTACATTCAGTACTTC. The variable domain in full, with the rest retrieved from reference TRBV11-2 and TRBJ2-4, is EAGVAQSPRYKIIEKRQSVAFWCNPISGHATLYWYQQILGQGPKLLIQFQNNGVVDDSQLPKDRFSAERLKGVDSTLKIQPAKLEDSAVYLCASSSLTGAYIQYFGAGTRLSVL.

The rearrangement joins TRBV5-1 to TRBJ1-1; the match to TRBD1 covers 8 bases. V lost 4 bases to trimming and J lost 5 bases; unmatched junction nucleotides: 7. CDR3 length equals 14 residues. CDR1 SGHRS and CDR2 YFSETQ come from the germline V gene. The CDR3 here is CASSSRGQGTEAFF. DNA of the CDR3: TGCGCCAGCAGCAGCAGGGGGCAAGGGACTGAAGCTTTCTTT.

The rearrangement uses TRBV24-1 and TRBJ2-7; 9 bases are a match to TRBD2. This CDR3 has 15 amino acids. The ends lost 9 bases at V and 6 bases at J; junction bases unmatched: 14. Germline CDR1 is KGHDR and CDR2 is SFDVKD. CDR3 coding DNA: TGTGCCACCTCCCCGGGGGGACTAGCCGATGGCGAGCAGTACTTC. It is translated as CATSPGGLADGEQYF.

As to this clone: A single base separates this from a much larger clone, so it may be a read error. The chain recombines TRBV6-5 with TRBJ2-7; possible D gene TRBD1, 6 bases. Germline V gives CDR1 MNHEY, CDR2 SVGAGI. V lost 6 bases to trimming and J lost 2 bases, with 11 bases between them. The CDR3 spans 13 residues. DNA of the CDR3: TGTGCCAGCAGCCTGGACAGTACCTACGAGCAGTACTTC. Protein product: CASSLDSTYEQYF.

The rearrangement links TRBV5-7 to TRBJ2-7, with D tentatively TRBD2 (7 bases). TRBV5-7 is assigned to the ORF class and has an uncertain function. The CDR3 length is 14 residues. Trimming removed 4 bases at V and 7 bases at J, with 18 bases between. CDR3 DNA sequence: TGTGCCAGCAGCCCCGGGGGGCACCCCTTTGAGCAGTACTTC. It encodes CASSPGGHPFEQYF.

The chain couples TRBV19 to TRBJ2-1; D gene unclear. This CDR3 contains 17 residues. CDR1 is LNHDA and CDR2 is SQIVND in the germline V gene (reference sequence). V was clipped by 2 bases and J by 0 bases, with 14 bases between them. The CDR3 bases are TGTGCCAGTAGTATAAAAGCCCAAACGTACTCCTACAATGAGCAGTTCTTC. Translated: CASSIKAQTYSYNEQFF.

The chain has TRBV7-3 and TRBJ2-5; 9 bases are a match to TRBD2. The germline gives CDR1 SGHTA, CDR2 FQGTGA. The J segment lost 14 bases and the V segment lost 1 base, leaving 8 bases of the junction unmatched. The CDR3 is 13 residues long. CDR3 residues: CASSLSGRGPVYF. The CDR3 nucleotides read TGTGCCAGCAGCTTAAGCGGGAGGGGTCCAGTATACTTC.